One sample yielded the 23 T cell receptor beta chains listed below, sequenced in a study of T cells in Graves' hyperthyroidism and ophthalmopathy. The investigators amplified TCR beta CDR3 regions from RNA transcripts. TCR CDR3 regions were first amplified by RT-PCR with HTBI primers. MiXCR, run by TCRdb on the multiplex PCR reads, gives a single entry per CDR3 protein. This sample yields roughly 300,000 distinct CDR3 sequences, of which about 20% are seen a single time; less than 65% belongs to the top ten. Sequencing used blood. Every receptor here comes from a woman aged 45-59 years with Graves' hyperthyroidism.

This clonotype was seen many times. The CDR3 spells CSARDGQLNQPQHF. As DNA, the CDR3 is TGCAGTGCTAGAGATGGACAGCTCAATCAGCCCCAGCATTTT. The V and J genes are TRBV20-1 and TRBJ1-5, with D perhaps TRBD1 (6 bases). The CDR3 spans 14 residues. Germline CDR1 reads DFQATT; CDR2 reads SNEGSKA (reference sequence). V lost 0 bases, J lost 3 bases, and 9 bases lay in between.

This clonotype has a handful of counts. The genes are TRBV29-1 and TRBJ2-7; D might be TRBD2 (6 bases). V lost 6 bases, J lost 4 bases, and 16 bases lay in between. Per germline, CDR1 SQVTM and CDR2 ANQGSEA. This CDR3 contains 13 residues. CDR3 nucleotides: TGCAGCGTGGAGGGCGCGACAAATTACGAGCAGTACTTC. Protein: CSVEGATNYEQYF.

This clonotype has only a few counts. The chain is built from TRBV12-3 or TRBV12-4 and TRBJ2-7; 7 nucleotides match TRBD2. J gave up 5 bases and V 5 bases, and 9 bases lay outside the gene matches. There are 14 residues in the CDR3. This chain's CDR3 is CASSLEGGRHEQYF. The CDR3 DNA reads TGTGCCAGCAGTCTAGAAGGCGGGAGACACGAGCAGTACTTC.

This clonotype was observed a few times. The chain uses TRBV19 and TRBJ1-2, with D unresolved. The CDR3 consists of 18 residues. CDR1 is LNHDA and CDR2 is SQIVND in the germline V gene (reference sequence). Trimming removed 5 bases from V and 5 bases from J, with 27 bases in between. CDR3 in DNA: TGTGCCAGTAGTTTCCCGTCGACCTCGGACCGCCGTTATTATGGCTACACCTTC. This codes for CASSFPSTSDRRYYGYTF.

The chain recombines TRBV20-1 with TRBJ2-5; D is possibly TRBD2 (5 bases). This CDR3 is built from 12 residues. Germline CDR1 is DFQATT and CDR2 is SNEGSKA (reference sequence). Trimming stripped 5 bases from V and 7 bases from J, with 14 bases between. The CDR3 nucleotides are TGCAGTGCTGGTCCCCTCAGCGGGACCCAGTACTTC. Translated, it gives CSAGPLSGTQYF.

V usage is TRBV27 and J usage is TRBJ1-4; possibly TRBD1 for D (5 bases). Germline V CDR1 and CDR2: MNHEY, SMNVEV (reference sequence). Trimming took off 3 bases at V and 8 bases at J, with 13 bases between the two ends. The CDR3 spans 14 residues. The CDR3 loop reads CASSFHGAREKLFF. CDR3 nucleotides: TGTGCCAGCAGTTTCCATGGGGCGAGGGAAAAACTGTTTTTT.

This clonotype was recorded a few times. The gene calls are TRBV7-8 and TRBJ1-4, with unresolved D. V lost 4 bases and J 1 base, leaving 7 bases between the germline ends. The CDR3 has 14 amino acids. Germline V CDR1 and CDR2: SGHVS, FQNEAQ. CDR3 amino acids: CASSWTETNEKLFF. CDR3 nucleotide sequence: TGTGCCAGCAGCTGGACGGAAACTAATGAAAAACTGTTTTTT.

Concerning this clonotype: Since no conserved phenylalanine or tryptophan closes the CDR3, a read error is the likely cause. The V gene is TRBV27, the J gene TRBJ1-5, with D hard to call. The V gene's germline CDR1 is MNHEY and CDR2 SMNVEV (reference sequence). This CDR3 region has 14 residues. CDR3 loop: CASSLSVSTQPQHL. In DNA, the CDR3 is TGTGCCAGCAGTTTATCTGTCAGCACTCAGCCCCAGCATCTT.

The gene calls are TRBV7-8 and TRBJ2-3, with 15 bases that match TRBD2. V lost 5 bases, J lost 6 bases, and 12 bases stayed unmatched. Germline V gene data show CDR1 as SGHVS and CDR2 as FQNEAQ. The CDR3 is 18 amino acids. The CDR3 region has the DNA TGTGCCAGCAGCCTCGGACTAGCGGGGGGGCAGTTTGGCGATACGCAGTATTTT. Translation gives CASSLGLAGGQFGDTQYF.

The table lists this clonotype with a few counts. V is TRBV3-1 and J is TRBJ1-6; the D is unclear. V lost 6 bases and J 11 bases, leaving 14 bases between the germline ends. Per the germline V gene, CDR1 is LGHDT and CDR2 is YNNKEL (reference sequence). This CDR3 region has 13 residues. This CDR3 is CASRWSDTTPLHF. The CDR3 nucleotides read TGTGCCAGCAGATGGTCCGATACTACACCCCTCCACTTT.

This sequence joins TRBV12-3 or TRBV12-4 and TRBJ1-2, with D possibly matching TRBD1 (5 bases). The germline V and J ends were trimmed by 3 bases and 6 bases, with 11 bases remaining between them. The CDR3 runs to 13 residues. The DNA for the CDR3 is TGTGCCAGCAGTTTCCAGGGCTGGGATGGCTACACCTTC. This gives the protein CASSFQGWDGYTF.

The rearrangement joins TRBV7-2 to TRBJ2-4; D gene unclear. Trimming stripped 5 bases from V and 1 base from J, with 9 bases between. Germline assignment: CDR1 SGHTA and CDR2 FQGNSA. This CDR3 is 14 amino acids long. CDR3 residues: CASSQTPAKNIQYF. The CDR3 nucleotides are TGTGCCAGCAGCCAAACCCCTGCCAAAAACATTCAGTACTTC. Variable domain in full (rest from reference TRBV7-2 and TRBJ2-4): GAGVSQSPSNKVTEKGKDVELRCDPISGHTALYWYRQSLGQGLEFLIYFQGNSAPDKSGLPSDRFSAERTGGSVSTLTIQRTQQEDSAVYLCASSQTPAKNIQYFGAGTRLSVL.

The chain links TRBV7-9 to TRBJ1-6; D is uncertain. The CDR3 has 15 amino acids. The V end was cut by 7 bases, the J end by 8 bases, with 18 bases between. Germline loops: CDR1 SEHNR, CDR2 FQNEAQ (reference sequence). The CDR3 is CASTKWSGTDSPLHF. CDR3 sequence (DNA): TGTGCCAGCACTAAATGGTCGGGTACGGATTCACCCCTCCACTTT.

The CDR3 bases are TGTGCCAGCAGCTACGCCCGTCGGGGGGCGACAGATACGCAGTATTTT. The encoded protein is CASSYARRGATDTQYF. V is TRBV6-1 and J is TRBJ2-3; maybe TRBD2 (7 bases). This CDR3 contains 16 residues. Trimming removed 6 bases at V and 3 bases at J, with 19 bases between. The V gene's germline CDR1 is MNHNS and CDR2 SASEGT.

The chain links TRBV28 to TRBJ2-2; 10 bases fit TRBD2. The CDR3 sequence is 14 residues long. V was pared by 9 bases and J by 7 bases, with 8 bases of the junction left unmatched. The V gene's germline CDR1 is MDHEN and CDR2 SYDVKM. The CDR3 DNA is TGTGCCAGTAGTCTAGCGGGAGAGGGCGGGGAGCTGTTTTTT. Protein: CASSLAGEGGELFF.

The rearrangement links TRBV6-2 or TRBV6-3 to TRBJ2-5, with 16 bases identical to TRBD2. Germline values: CDR1 MNHEY, CDR2 SVGEGT. V shed 2 bases and J 4 bases; nucleotides not matched to a gene: 4. CDR3 length equals 17 residues. The CDR3 protein is CASSYGGTSGGGETQYF. Written as DNA, the CDR3 is TGTGCCAGCAGTTACGGGGGGACTAGCGGGGGGGGAGAGACCCAGTACTTC.

This rearrangement joins TRBV28 to TRBJ1-4; no clear D gene. Trimming removed 4 bases at V and 1 base at J, with 7 bases between. Germline V gene data show CDR1 as MDHEN and CDR2 as SYDVKM. The CDR3 loop spans 14 amino acids. This CDR3 reads CASSSHITNEKLFF. The CDR3 region has the DNA TGTGCCAGCAGTTCCCATATAACTAATGAAAAACTGTTTTTT.

The chain combines TRBV29-1 with TRBJ1-1, with unresolved D. The CDR3 runs 13 residues. The germline V gene encodes CDR1 SQVTM and CDR2 ANQGSEA. V was trimmed by 1 base and J by 0 bases, leaving 6 bases between them. The DNA of the CDR3 is TGCAGCGTTGAAGGATCAATGAACACTGAAGCTTTCTTT. Translating gives CSVEGSMNTEAFF.

As to this clonotype: A much larger clone is a single base away; this may be a read error. V gene TRBV11-2 combines with J gene TRBJ2-1; TRBD2 matches at 9 bases. Germline trimming cut 5 bases from V and 1 base from J; bases unmatched to any gene: 15. The germline V gene has CDR1 SGHAT and CDR2 FQNNGV. This CDR3 is 19 amino acids long. CDR3 sequence (DNA): TGTGCCAGCAGCGACCGGGACGGGGGGACTAGCTGGTCCTACAATGAGCAGTTCTTC. Its translation is CASSDRDGGTSWSYNEQFF. Supplemented by reference TRBV11-2 and TRBJ2-1, the full variable domain reads EAGVAQSPRYKIIEKRQSVAFWCNPISGHATLYWYQQILGQGPKLLIQFQNNGVVDDSQLPKDRFSAERLKGVDSTLKIQPAKLEDSAVYLCASSDRDGGTSWSYNEQFFGPGTRLTVL.

This clonotype came up many times. This sequence joins TRBV12-3 or TRBV12-4 and TRBJ2-5; D remains unclear. The CDR3 has 15 residues. Deletions cut 8 bases from V and 2 bases from J, with 18 bases between. CDR3 bases: TGTGCCAGCGGTGTTAGGCTGGAAGTTCAAGAGACCCAGTACTTC. It specifies CASGVRLEVQETQYF.

The sample holds a few counts of this clonotype. This chain connects TRBV5-1 to TRBJ1-3; no reliable D call. V was pared by 4 bases and J by 0 bases, with 17 bases between. The CDR3 sequence is 17 residues long. Per the germline V gene, CDR1 is SGHRS and CDR2 is YFSETQ. CDR3 nucleotide sequence: TGCGCCAGCAGCCGATTCGTGGGCGGAAACTCTGGAAACACCATATATTTT. Protein: CASSRFVGGNSGNTIYF.

This clonotype has a count of ten or more. The V call is TRBV14, the J call TRBJ1-1; 9 nucleotides line up with TRBD1. The ends lost 5 bases at V and 4 bases at J; junction bases unmatched: 8. The CDR3 runs 15 residues. Germline CDR1 SGHDN, CDR2 FVKESK. CDR3 protein: CASSSWTGAGTEAFF. The CDR3 nucleotides read TGTGCCAGCAGCTCCTGGACAGGGGCGGGCACTGAAGCTTTCTTT.

This clonotype was counted ten times or more. The chain is built from TRBV12-3 or TRBV12-4 and TRBJ2-3; no reliable D call. The CDR3 has 14 amino acids. V lost 3 bases, J lost 0 bases, and 7 bases lay in between. CDR3 DNA: TGTGCCAGCAGTTTTAGGGCCAGCACAGATACGCAGTATTTT. The encoded protein is CASSFRASTDTQYF.